The sequence of this T cell receptor beta chain was determined in a study of cytomegalovirus exposure and HLA in healthy donors (dated by TCRdb to between 2016 and 2019). For the study in its entirety: According to an earlier analysis of around 600 of the donors, roughly 180 million T cells yielded approximately 120 million unique TCR beta sequences and 276 Gb of sequence data. The number of typed donors differed by locus: about 620-640 for A, B, C, DRB1 and DQB1; approximately 520 for DQA1; some 610 for DPA1; and some 450 for DPB1. HLA typing covered class I and class II loci at four-digit resolution. An earlier analysis of approximately 640 of the donors applied high-throughput TCR beta sequencing to assess whether each TCR beta V gene segment acted as functional or pseudogenic. About five DR-DQ haplotypes were treated as single units for association and clustering because of strong linkage in the cohort. The later analysis used no new phenotypic data to find candidate immune exposures, relying instead on TCR beta sequences and their occurrence across donors. The study combined high-throughput TCR immunosequencing, statistical association of individual TCRs with disease status, and machine learning to predict cytomegalovirus infection status. The study aimed to test whether signatures of past pathogen exposure could be identified by cataloging public T cell receptors. A later analysis re-examined previously published TCR beta repertoires from about 700 donors and added high-resolution HLA genotyping to investigate patterns of TCR occurrence. Using immunosequencing, the study profiled T cell repertoires from 500 to 800 subjects and related those repertoires to cytomegalovirus serostatus. Along with the roughly 700-subject first cohort, a separate validation cohort of more than 90 different subjects was used. Every repertoire in the discovery cohort had been generated on one and the same sequencing platform. On average, about 240,000 unique TCR beta nucleotide sequences were sequenced per donor among 300 to 500 genotyped donors of the cohort, with roughly 19% of those sequences being non-productive. Approximately 310 gigabases of sequencing data and approximately 85 million unique TCR sequences were included in an early release covering 550 to 650 HLA-typed donors. Donor age, sex, ethnicity and CMV serostatus were compiled together with the repertoire data. The genetic ancestry cluster associated with self-reported Caucasian donors included about four fifths of the roughly 400 genotyped donors. A later genetic analysis used genome-wide SNP genotypes for about three fifths of the 666 donors, treating that subset as a discovery cohort.

With respect to this clone: Its antigen is still unknown. Per-nucleotide qualities are absent, and no much larger clonotype sits a single base away.

The method behind the library was the immunoSEQ multiplex PCR assay. For the multiplex PCR, a mixture combining 60 forward primers for TCR Vbeta segments and 13 reverse primers for TCR Jbeta segments was used. Amplification of the CDR3 region of rearranged TCR beta genes was performed with a multiplex PCR assay on genomic DNA. Amplified TCR beta libraries were sequenced as 87-base-pair reads on the Illumina HiSeq System. As for the authors' bioinformatics: In a later analysis, 70 million to 95 million unique TCR beta chains were counted across the approximately 640 repertoires, and roughly 10 million of these chains were shared by at least two donors. A nearest-neighbor algorithm error-corrected the raw reads and collapsed the reads into unique sequences, merging closely related sequences to remove PCR and sequencing errors. Alignment of CDR3 sequences to IMGT reference sequences was used to assign V, D and J gene segments. For a sequence to be retained, a match of at least six nucleotides was required to both a V gene segment and a J gene segment. Rearrangements were called productive when the CDR3 lacked stop codons and stayed in frame with V and J; all others were non-productive. CDR3 was defined according to IMGT convention as the region running from the second conserved V-encoded cysteine to the conserved J-encoded phenylalanine. The earlier analysis of 500 to 600 of the donors excluded sequences that lacked an unambiguous match to a single V gene segment. In an earlier analysis of some 590 of the donors, a V segment was called functional when productive rearrangements were above 56.7%, and segregating when the standard deviation between donors exceeded 5%. A statistical classification framework was developed to diagnose cytomegalovirus status using the catalog of TCR beta chain sequences. A later analysis assigned V and J genes by comparing TCR nucleotide sequences with IMGT/GENE-DB human TR gene sequences. Using the TCRdist pipeline, a later analysis assigned CDR3 sequences along with most-parsimonious VDJ recombination scenarios. In a later analysis, each TCR beta chain was defined by its CDR3 amino acid sequence together with its V-gene family, and reads lacking a unique V-gene family were excluded. To address suspected cross-contamination and a sequencing artifact, a later analysis removed roughly 640 highly shared, low-generation-probability nucleotide sequences. A later analysis calculated a clonal expansion index for each public chain from normalized within-repertoire ranks of inferred template counts. In a later analysis, generation probabilities were computed with a VDJ recombination model fitted to out-of-frame rearrangements, and the resulting probabilities were checked against IGoR. A later analysis scored TCR-TCR, TCR-HLA and TCR-CMV co-occurrence with hypergeometric tests, applying a repertoire-size bias correction to TCR pairs. False discovery rates were estimated in a later analysis by permuting HLA or CMV assignments 20 times. In a later analysis, co-occurring TCRs were grouped using DBSCAN, and TCRdist sequence similarity was added for clustering within HLA-allele-positive subsets. Repertoires with fewer than 30,000 or more than 120,000 public chains were left out of co-occurrence clustering, as were about five repertoires with anomalous nucleotide sharing. This is the immuneACCESS table as TCRdb keeps it, with only in-frame sequences that have V and J called. A part of the clones is gone; compared with another copy, unresolved V genes explain less than half, and the rest is unexplained. V and J calls plus clone size are reproduced from that table; the DNA served to infer D and trimming. The sample table contains about 120,000 clones; only one count was recorded for 60% to 70% of them. Over 8.5% of the sample is held by the ten biggest clonotypes.

Here is what the overall study found, with its caveats: The earlier analysis of 587 of the donors excluded 15 to 20 rarely observed V segments, including chromosome 9 orphons, because counts were too low. A later genetic analysis reported fewer N-insertions in productive TCRs among donors in an Asian-associated ancestry cluster than the roughly 700-donor mean. The presence/absence analyses assumed that sequencing depth was roughly uniform across donors, and that assumption may not be true. Three of the identified cytomegalovirus-associated TCR beta chains were confirmed in vitro to be specific for cytomegalovirus antigens. While some public TCRs were present in many individuals, most TCR sequences turned up only very rarely across donors. A further reported finding was that TCR beta sequences accurately predicted the HLA-A and HLA-B alleles for most subjects in the first cohort. According to a later analysis, most CMV-associated TCR beta chains appeared to be HLA-restricted, and the HLA associations seemed to be driven largely by CMV exposure. A later analysis found that HLA-associated TCR beta chains were more clonally expanded and had lower generation probabilities than equally common non-associated chains. The 87-base-pair reads could not distinguish some IMGT-functional V segments, including TRBV6-2 and TRBV6-3, so those segments were excluded. A later genetic analysis associated a missense DCLRE1C variant with V-gene and J-gene trimming of TCR beta chains, and an independent cohort replicated the association. Linkage disequilibrium might explain the correlated functional status among segregating V segments, but an unknown experimental factor could not be excluded. In an earlier analysis of more than 450 of the donors, most TCR beta V segments were observed in productive rearrangements about 90% or about 30% of the time, broadly matching IMGT annotations. The only immune exposure information available for the cohort was CMV serostatus. This cohort had only TCR beta chains sequenced, and the lack of alpha or paired-chain data limited which features could be detected. Several of the top co-occurrence clusters appeared to be linked to parvovirus B19, influenza, CMV and Epstein-Barr virus, according to a later analysis. In a later analysis, 15,000 to 20,000 TCR beta sequences were associated with specific HLA alleles at a false discovery rate of 0.05. The study listed 150 to 200 TCR beta chains as associated with cytomegalovirus. The authors suggested that the approach could potentially be extended to other disease states and immunological phenotypes. The classifier was reported to diagnose cytomegalovirus status with high specificity and sensitivity in both the original cohort and the validation cohort. HLA typing was unavailable for some donors at each locus, so association tests used only the typed subset. A cluster of highly shared sequence variants was judged likely to be a technical artifact of the sequencing pipeline. When HLA alleles, especially DR and DQ, strongly co-occurred, attributing TCR associations to individual alleles was difficult. According to a later analysis, TCR association rates differed among HLA loci, with DRB1 alleles showing the most associated TCRs and HLA-C alleles showing the fewest.

V and J lose 1 base and 5 bases, and a span of 12 bases separates them. Per the germline V gene, SGHRS is the CDR1 and YFSETQ is the CDR2. The CDR3, cysteine through phenylalanine, is 15 amino acids long. The kept DNA is CDR3 alone, 45 bases in frame from the first base. The cohort consisted of hundreds of healthy bone marrow donors. All cohort members were sampled while nominally healthy, although unrecorded immune exposures were likely present. The donor tested CMV seropositive and was one of the 289 seropositive cohort members. A peripheral blood sample was provided by each donor, and peripheral blood mononuclear cells were used for TCR beta sequencing. The Qiagen DNeasy Blood Extraction Kit was used to extract genomic DNA from the blood cell samples.

This chain is built from TRBV5-1 and TRBJ1-4; tentative D gene TRBD1, with 5 bases matching. The sample taken for sequencing was PBMCs. The source of this sequence is a woman in her forties in good health and CMV-seropositive. The CDR3 region reads CASSLWQGLNEKLFF. The sequence in DNA is TGCGCCAGCAGCTTGTGGCAGGGACTAAATGAAAAACTGTTTTTT.